This T cell receptor beta chain originates from a study of cytomegalovirus exposure and HLA in healthy donors (dated by TCRdb to about 2017). Concerning the study at large: An earlier analysis of under 600 of the donors reported 250 to 300 Gb of sequence data and roughly 100 million unique TCR beta sequences from some 180 million T cells. The T cell repertoires of 666 subjects were profiled by immunosequencing and related to cytomegalovirus serostatus. All discovery cohort repertoires had been generated using a single sequencing platform. In a later analysis, previously published TCR beta repertoires from some 640 donors were re-analyzed and high-resolution HLA genotyping was added so that TCR occurrence patterns could be studied. Of the 300 to 500 genotyped donors, less than 90% were placed in the genetic ancestry cluster associated with self-reported Caucasian donors. In the later analysis, no new phenotypic data were used to find candidate immune exposures; instead, reliance was placed on TCR beta sequences and their occurrence across donors. To predict cytomegalovirus infection status, the study combined high-throughput TCR immunosequencing, statistical association of individual TCRs with disease status, and machine learning. HLA typing covered class I and class II loci at four-digit resolution. Typing coverage varied by locus: roughly 629-640 donors for A, B, C, DRB1 and DQB1; about 520 for DQA1; around 570 for DPA1; approximately 470 for DPB1. Four or five DR-DQ haplotypes were treated as single units for association and clustering because of strong linkage in the cohort. Donor age, sex, ethnicity and CMV serostatus were collected together with the repertoire data. An earlier analysis of around 540 of the donors applied high-throughput TCR beta sequencing to assess whether each TCR beta V gene segment acted as functional or pseudogenic. The study aimed to test whether signatures of past pathogen exposure could be identified by cataloging public T cell receptors. In addition to the first cohort of around 670 subjects, a separate validation cohort of some 120 different subjects was used. An early release covering roughly 640 HLA-typed donors comprised approximately 290 gigabases of sequencing data and some 79 million unique TCR sequences. Among under 450 genotyped donors of the cohort, an average of around 240,000 unique TCR beta nucleotide sequences were sequenced per donor, 15% to 20% of them non-productive. A later genetic analysis took genome-wide SNP genotypes for about 65% of the 666 donors and used that subset as a discovery cohort. What the research found in general, with its limitations: According to a later analysis, parvovirus B19, influenza, CMV and Epstein-Barr virus appeared linked to several top co-occurrence clusters. In vitro tests confirmed that three of the cytomegalovirus-associated TCR beta chains recognize cytomegalovirus antigens. Because counts were too low, fewer than 20 rarely observed V segments, including chromosome 9 orphons, were excluded from the earlier analysis of around 640 of the donors. In a later analysis, 16,951 TCR beta sequences were associated with specific HLA alleles at a false discovery rate of 0.05. In a later analysis, TCR association rates were found to vary across HLA loci, with the most associated TCRs seen for DRB1 alleles and the fewest for HLA-C alleles. In a later analysis, most CMV-associated TCR beta chains were found to appear HLA-restricted, with HLA associations seemingly driven largely by CMV exposure. A later genetic analysis reported fewer N-insertions in productive TCRs among donors in an Asian-associated ancestry cluster than the roughly 640-donor mean. Linkage disequilibrium might explain the correlated functional status among segregating V segments, but an unknown experimental factor could not be excluded. The cohort was sequenced for TCR beta chains only, and without alpha or paired-chain data the features that could be detected were limited. Broadly in line with IMGT annotations, most TCR beta V segments showed up in productive rearrangements about 87% or about 30% of the time in an earlier analysis of several hundred of the donors. A further reported finding was that TCR beta sequences accurately predicted the HLA-A and HLA-B alleles for most subjects in the first cohort. According to the authors, the approach could potentially be generalized to other disease states and immunological phenotypes. In both the original and validation cohorts, the classifier was reported to diagnose cytomegalovirus status with high specificity and sensitivity. In a later analysis, HLA-associated TCR beta chains showed more clonal expansion and lower generation probabilities than non-associated chains that were equally common. Because HLA typing was unavailable for some donors at each locus, only the typed subset was used in association tests. Across donors, most TCR sequences were observed very rarely, whereas some public TCRs were present in many individuals. Roughly uniform sequencing depth across donors was assumed in presence/absence analyses, although this assumption may not hold. A total of fewer than 200 TCR beta chains were listed by the study as associated with cytomegalovirus. In a later genetic analysis, a missense DCLRE1C variant was associated with V-gene and J-gene trimming of TCR beta chains, and the association was replicated in an independent cohort. When HLA alleles, especially DR and DQ, strongly co-occurred, TCR associations were difficult to assign to individual alleles. The sequencing pipeline was judged likely to have produced a cluster of highly shared sequence variants as a technical artifact. Because the 87-base-pair reads could not distinguish some IMGT-functional V segments, including TRBV6-2 and TRBV6-3, those segments were excluded. Immune exposure information for the cohort was limited to CMV serostatus.

Comment on this clone: Its antigen is still unknown. The sample holds no much larger clone one base away, and base qualities are not on file.

The library was produced with the immunoSEQ multiplex PCR assay. For the multiplex PCR, a mixture combining 60 forward primers for TCR Vbeta segments and 13 reverse primers for TCR Jbeta segments was used. The CDR3 region of rearranged TCR beta genes was amplified from genomic DNA by a multiplex PCR assay. On the Illumina HiSeq System, the amplified TCR beta libraries were sequenced as 87-base-pair reads. The authors processed their data as follows. In a later analysis, about 80 million unique TCR beta chains were counted across the approximately 620 repertoires, and approximately 9.9 million of these chains were shared by at least two donors. Raw reads were error-corrected and collapsed into unique sequences by a nearest-neighbor algorithm in which closely related sequences were merged to remove PCR and sequencing errors. To assign V, D and J gene segments, CDR3 sequences were aligned to IMGT reference sequences. Each retained sequence needed at least a six-nucleotide match to both a V gene segment and a J gene segment. A rearrangement was called productive if the CDR3 had no stop codons and remained in frame with V and J, and every other rearrangement was called non-productive. Following IMGT convention, CDR3 was defined as the stretch from the second conserved V-encoded cysteine to the conserved J-encoded phenylalanine. The earlier analysis of about 570 of the donors excluded any sequence lacking an unambiguous match to a single V gene segment. In an earlier analysis of 587 of the donors, V segments were called functional above 56.7% productive rearrangements and were called segregating when the between-donor standard deviation exceeded 5%. A statistical classification framework was built to diagnose cytomegalovirus status from the catalog of TCR beta chain sequences. In a later analysis, V and J genes were assigned by comparing TCR nucleotide sequences against IMGT/GENE-DB human TR gene sequences. Using the TCRdist pipeline, a later analysis assigned CDR3 sequences along with most-parsimonious VDJ recombination scenarios. In a later analysis, each TCR beta chain was defined by its CDR3 amino acid sequence together with its V-gene family, and reads without a unique V-gene family were excluded. As a way to deal with suspected cross-contamination and a sequencing artifact, a later analysis dropped nearly 600 nucleotide sequences that were highly shared and had low generation probability. For each public chain, a later analysis derived a clonal expansion index from normalized ranks of inferred template counts within each repertoire. A later analysis computed generation probabilities with a VDJ recombination model fitted to out-of-frame rearrangements, and checked the results against IGoR. A later analysis scored TCR-TCR, TCR-HLA and TCR-CMV co-occurrence with hypergeometric tests, applying a repertoire-size bias correction to TCR pairs. In a later analysis, false discovery rates were estimated by permuting HLA or CMV assignments 20 times. In a later analysis, co-occurring TCRs were grouped using DBSCAN, and TCRdist sequence similarity was added for clustering within HLA-allele-positive subsets. Repertoires with fewer than 30,000 or more than 120,000 public chains were left out of co-occurrence clustering, as were about five repertoires with anomalous nucleotide sharing. TCRdb retrieved this table from immuneACCESS and kept in-frame rearrangements only. Not all clones are present; in checked studies, unresolved V genes account for under half, and no reason is known for the remainder. The D gene and trimming were derived from the DNA, and the V and J assignments and clone size from that table. The sample table lists some 120,000 clones, around three quarters of them with a count of one. The top ten hold roughly 0.9% of the sample.

V and J are truncated by 9 bases and 6 bases respectively, leaving an intervening sequence of 15 bases. The CDR3, cysteine through phenylalanine, is 13 amino acids long. Only CDR3 DNA is held: 39 bases, read in frame from base 1. Sequences LNHDA (CDR1) and SQIVND (CDR2) are obtained from the germline V gene (reference sequence). The cohort comprised fewer than 750 healthy bone marrow donors. At the time of sampling, all cohort members were nominally healthy, though unrecorded immune exposures were likely present. The donor was CMV seronegative and was included in the group of about 350 seronegative cohort members. A peripheral blood sample was collected from each donor, and TCR beta sequencing was performed on peripheral blood mononuclear cells. Genomic DNA extraction from the blood cell samples was performed with the Qiagen DNeasy Blood Extraction Kit.

This chain is built from TRBV19 and TRBJ1-5; the D gene is perhaps TRBD1, on 6 matching bases. This sequence was found in a woman aged 25 to 39 in good health and CMV-seronegative. The sequenced sample consisted of PBMCs. The encoded CDR3 is CASIQGRGQPQHF. The nucleotides read TGTGCCAGCATACAGGGTAGGGGTCAGCCCCAGCATTTT.